The clone carrying this TCR beta chain was picked up a small number of times. Lactation, pregnancy, other autoimmune disease or uncontrolled infection led to exclusion of patients. Clinical symptoms, serum thyroxine and TRAb, thyroid ultrasound and orbital computed tomography together formed the diagnostic basis. The data originate from a study of T cells in Graves' hyperthyroidism and ophthalmopathy. Authors of the study amplified TCR beta CDR3 regions from RNA transcripts. First-round RT-PCR of the TCR CDR3 relied on the HTBI primer set. TCRdb recomputed calls from the multiplex PCR reads with MiXCR, one row per CDR3 protein. The data show about 530,000 distinct CDR3 sequences, with roughly 17% seen just once and 17% held by the top ten. The clonotype was recovered from a woman aged 18 to 35 with Graves' ophthalmopathy. Sequenced sample: blood.

The CDR3: CSARGVRNEQFF. CDR3 nucleotides: TGCAGTGCTAGAGGAGTACGCAATGAGCAGTTCTTC. The chain recombines TRBV20-1 with TRBJ2-1; D is unclear. The CDR3 is made up of 12 amino acids. The germline V and J ends were trimmed by 1 base and 6 bases, with 7 bases remaining between them. Germline V gives CDR1 DFQATT, CDR2 SNEGSKA (reference sequence).